This T cell receptor (beta chain) was observed in a study of blood T cells in healthy people across ages. Overall study findings and caveats: Unsorted PBMC material precluded a definitive naive versus antigen-experienced comparison. Versus aged donors, long-lived donors had higher diversity and more naive CD4+ cells.

This clonotype was seen ten or more times. Its antigen is undetermined. Ranging in age from roughly 6 to 90, the donors were healthy Caucasian individuals from Russia. Isolation of PBMCs gave at least 7 million cells per sample. V was shortened by 3 bases and J by 4 bases, with 3 bases between the two germline ends. The CDR3 runs 11 residues. The authors ran a second PCR of about 6 to 11 cycles using a sample-barcoded 5' primer and a J-beta primer mix. MiXCR, applied by TCRdb to the 5' RACE reads, yields one record per CDR3 protein. The sample yields roughly 1,800,000 distinct CDR3 sequences, roughly 52% seen once.

This receptor was taken from a middle-aged woman in good health. The V call is TRBV12-3 or TRBV12-4, the J call TRBJ1-2; D is unclear. The sample was blood. In nucleotides, the CDR3 is TGTGCCAGCAGTTTTTCCTATGGCTACACCTTC. Encoded protein: CASSFSYGYTF.